This T cell receptor beta chain was identified during a study of shared clonotypes between healthy human individuals. Clones were sequenced by immunoSEQ multiplex PCR, and TCRdb holds only the in-frame ones, with some missing. Of more than 2 million clones listed, just under 95% are singletons. Germline CDR1 reads SEHNR; CDR2 reads FQNEAQ (reference sequence). This CDR3 is built from 14 residues. V was shortened by 1 base and J by 4 bases, with 10 bases between the two germline ends. Naive CD8 cells lacked CD45RO, underwent positive selection for CCR7 and left out terminally differentiated effector memory CD45RA+ cells.

This clonotype originated in a man between 18 and 35 years old in good health. Sequencing input: naive CD8+ T cells sorted from blood. J is TRBJ1-2 and V is TRBV7-9; D not resolved. The CDR3, as DNA: TGTGCCAGCAGCTTAGTAACAGCACTCTATGGCTACACCTTC. It yields the protein CASSLVTALYGYTF.